This TCR beta chain emerged from a study of blood T cell repertoires in COVID-19. On the study more broadly: The United States, Italy and Spain provided the acute and convalescent COVID-19 samples. PBMCs, B-cell-depleted T cells, or T cells provided the cDNA or gDNA that made up the material.

The CDR3 totals 13 residues. V lost 1 base and J lost 1, with 6 bases in between. CDR1 SGHRS and CDR2 YFSETQ come from the germline V gene. Study processing details: Reference gene primers were amplified, and this amplification served to estimate nucleated cell counts. TCRdb's copy holds only in-frame clones and misses some; the assay was immunoSEQ multiplex PCR. The V and J calls and clone size were taken over from that table, and D and trimming were inferred from the DNA. The sample holds roughly 69,000 clones, 79% seen once. About this clone itself: Other nucleotide sequences in the sample specify the same CDR3.

The sequencing input was peripheral blood. This TCR came from a woman aged 45-60 years with acute or convalescent COVID-19. The chain carries TRBV5-1 and TRBJ2-7, with a weak D call TRBD1 (6 bases). The CDR3 nucleotides read TGCGCCAGCAGCTTGCAGGGGTCCTACGAGCAGTACTTC. Residues: CASSLQGSYEQYF. The full variable domain, with the rest looked up from reference TRBV5-1 and TRBJ2-7, is KAGVTQTPRYLIKTRGQQVTLSCSPISGHRSVSWYQQTPGQGLQFLFEYFSETQRNKGNFPGRFSGRQFSNSRSEMNVSTLELGDSALYLCASSLQGSYEQYFGPGTRLTVT.